A selection of T cell receptor beta chains follows, all from one sample in a study of spatial heterogeneity in lung cancer. Using its own MiXCR run on the 5' RACE reads, TCRdb lists one record per CDR3 protein. The sample yields about 13,000 distinct CDR3 sequences, roughly 6.6% seen once. Source: lung tumor tissue, taken at surgery. Receptor source: a female donor with early-stage non-small cell lung cancer. CDR3s include the opening cysteine and the closing phenylalanine or tryptophan. The D gene is left open where the match is weak. Rows give clone size only sometimes, using once, few, many, or a class for an expanded clone.

>TRBD1|TRBJ2-1|many|TRBV20-1
TGCAGTGCTATTCGACAGGGGGCTTCTGGTGAGCAGTTCTTC
CSAIRQGASGEQFF
>TRBD1|TRBJ2-7|once|TRBV12-3/TRBV12-4
TGTGCCAGCAGTCCGACAGGGATCTACGAGCAGTACTTC
CASSPTGIYEQYF
>NA|TRBJ2-3|NA|TRBV10-3
TGTGCCATCAGTGAGGGGTCAGGGAATCAGCCCCAGTATTTT
CAISEGSGNQPQYF
>TRBD1|TRBJ1-1|many|TRBV5-8
TGTGCCAGCAGCTTCCGGGGGACAGGCTTGACTGAAGCTTTCTTT
CASSFRGTGLTEAFF
>NA|TRBJ1-2|few|TRBV12-3/TRBV12-4
TGTGCCAGCAGGAAGGTAGCGGGGGACTATGGCTACACCTTC
CASRKVAGDYGYTF
>NA|TRBJ2-2|many|TRBV12-3/TRBV12-4
TGTGCCAGCAGTTCGGAGACGAACACCGGGGAGCTGTTTTTT
CASSSETNTGELFF
>NA|TRBJ2-1|medium-sized|TRBV4-3
TGCGCCAGCAGCCGTTTGGGGGGAGACGTCAATGAGCAGTTCTTC
CASSRLGGDVNEQFF
>NA|TRBJ2-2|many|TRBV21-1
TGTGCCAGCAGCAAAGCGCTTTGGGGGGAGTACGATACCGGGGAGCTGTTTTTT
CASSKALWGEYDTGELFF
>NA|TRBJ1-1|many|TRBV20-1
TGCAGTGCTAGATCGGGGGGGTCGGGCACTGAAGCTTTCTTT
CSARSGGSGTEAFF
>NA|TRBJ2-3|many|TRBV20-1
TGCAGTGCTAGGAAGCCTCAACGCGGAGTCACAGATACGCAGTATTTT
CSARKPQRGVTDTQYF
>TRBD1|TRBJ2-1|medium-sized|TRBV29-1
TGCAGCTGGCGCGGACAGGGCAATGAGCAGTTCTTC
CSWRGQGNEQFF
>TRBD2|TRBJ2-2|many|TRBV5-1
TGCGCCAGCAGCGGCTGGGCTAGCGGGATCACCGGGGAGCTGTTTTTT
CASSGWASGITGELFF
>TRBD1|TRBJ1-5|many|TRBV4-3
TGCGCCAGCAGCCAAGATTGGGACAGGGAACGCGGTCAGCCCCAGCATTTT
CASSQDWDRERGQPQHF
>NA|TRBJ1-6|medium-sized|TRBV5-8
TGTGCCAGCAGCTTCGGCAGGGAGAATTCACCCCTCCACTTT
CASSFGRENSPLHF
>NA|TRBJ1-5|NA|TRBV7-2
TGTGCCAGCAGCTTAGTAAGGGATCAGCCCCAGCATTTT
CASSLVRDQPQHF
>TRBD2|TRBJ2-1|many|TRBV20-1
TGCAGTGCTAGCCCCCTAGCGGGAGGCGTCAACAATGAGCAGTTCTTC
CSASPLAGGVNNEQFF
>NA|TRBJ2-5|medium-sized|TRBV5-1
TGCGCCAGCAGAGGTGGCGGACTCCAAGAGACCCAGTACTTC
CASRGGGLQETQYF
>TRBD1|TRBJ1-1|few|TRBV3-1
TGTGCCAGCAGCCCCCGGGACAGGGGGACTGAAGCTTTCTTT
CASSPRDRGTEAFF
>NA|TRBJ2-1|many|TRBV6-6
TGTGCCAGCAGTTATCAGGTGGGAGAGGATGAGCAGTTCTTC
CASSYQVGEDEQFF
>NA|TRBJ1-2|medium-sized|TRBV6-5
TGTGCCAGCAGTTACGTTCCCGAGCGGGGCTACACCTTC
CASSYVPERGYTF
>NA|TRBJ2-3|medium-sized|TRBV3-1
TGTGCCAGCAGCCATAGCGTATATACGCAGTATTTT
CASSHSVYTQYF
>NA|TRBJ1-1|medium-sized|TRBV28
TGTGCCAGCAGTCCCAACGAAAACACCTTGAACACTGAAGCTTTCTTT
CASSPNENTLNTEAFF
>NA|TRBJ2-5|medium-sized|TRBV12-3/TRBV12-4
TGTGCCAGCAGTCCACAGGGCGTGGGCCAGTACTTC
CASSPQGVGQYF
>NA|TRBJ1-1|many|TRBV6-5
TGTGCCAGCAGTTACGGGATGTTGGGAGGCACTGAAGCTTTCTTT
CASSYGMLGGTEAFF
>NA|TRBJ2-1|medium-sized|TRBV11-2
TGTGCCAGCAGCCAAGACTATCTCACCTACAATGAGCAGTTCTTC
CASSQDYLTYNEQFF
>NA|TRBJ2-7|many|TRBV28
TGTGCCAGCAGCCCGTTTGTAGCGGCCTCCTACGAGCAGTACTTC
CASSPFVAASYEQYF
>NA|TRBJ2-1|many|TRBV11-3
TGTGCCAGCAGCCACTCGAGGGGGTCATTAGGCTCCTACAATGAGCAGTTCTTC
CASSHSRGSLGSYNEQFF
>TRBD1|TRBJ2-1|medium-sized|TRBV6-5
TGTGCCAGCAGTCCTAAGGGACAGAGACTCTACAATGAGCAGTTCTTC
CASSPKGQRLYNEQFF
>TRBD2|TRBJ2-3|many|TRBV7-2
TGTGCCAGCAGCTTAAGAACAACGGGACTAGCGGGGTTAAGTGGCACAGATACGCAGTATTTT
CASSLRTTGLAGLSGTDTQYF
>TRBD2|TRBJ2-5|many|TRBV24-1
TGTGCCACCAGTGATCCCCGGGACTATTCTTTCCAAGAGACCCAGTACTTC
CATSDPRDYSFQETQYF
>NA|TRBJ1-4|many|TRBV7-9
TGTGCCGGAGGGATCGCTAATGAAAAACTGTTTTTT
CAGGIANEKLFF
>TRBD1|TRBJ2-7|many|TRBV28
TGTGCCAGCAGTAGCCCGGGACAGCAATACGAGCAGTACTTC
CASSSPGQQYEQYF
>NA|TRBJ1-1|many|TRBV4-2
TGTGCCAGCAGCCAAGAATTGGGTGGCACTGAAGCTTTCTTT
CASSQELGGTEAFF
>NA|TRBJ2-1|many|TRBV19
TGTGCCAGTAGTATTGGGGTCTACAATGAGCAGTTCTTC
CASSIGVYNEQFF
>NA|TRBJ1-1|medium-sized|TRBV3-2
TGTGCCAGCAGCCACCGAGGACAGGGAGAGGGGAACACTGAAGCTTTCTTT
CASSHRGQGEGNTEAFF
>NA|TRBJ1-1|medium-sized|TRBV10-3
TGTGCCATCAGTGAGAGGTCCGATCCTTCTGAAGCTTTCTTT
CAISERSDPSEAFF
>NA|TRBJ2-7|few|TRBV5-6
TGTGCCAGCAGCTTGGGGACAGACTACGAGCAGTACTTC
CASSLGTDYEQYF
>TRBD2|TRBJ2-2|medium-sized|TRBV10-2
TGCGCCAGCACCAAGACTAGCGGGAGGGCCGGGGAGCTGTTTTTT
CASTKTSGRAGELFF
>NA|TRBJ2-3|few|TRBV7-2
TGTGCCAGCAGCTTAGCTAGCACAGATACGCAGTATTTT
CASSLASTDTQYF
>NA|TRBJ2-7|many|TRBV20-1
TGCAGTGCTAGAGTTCCAATCGGGGGCAGGGGCGGATACGAGCAGTACTTC
CSARVPIGGRGGYEQYF
>NA|TRBJ2-3|many|TRBV5-1
TGCGCCAGCAGCCAGGGGAGGACGGATACGCAGTATTTT
CASSQGRTDTQYF
>NA|TRBJ1-1|medium-sized|TRBV12-3/TRBV12-4
TGTGCCAGCACCCGGGCGGGGGGTTTCAACACTGAAGCTTTCTTT
CASTRAGGFNTEAFF
>TRBD2|TRBJ2-3|many|TRBV24-1
TGTGCCACCAGTGATTACAAAGCGGGGAACACAGATACGCAGTATTTT
CATSDYKAGNTDTQYF